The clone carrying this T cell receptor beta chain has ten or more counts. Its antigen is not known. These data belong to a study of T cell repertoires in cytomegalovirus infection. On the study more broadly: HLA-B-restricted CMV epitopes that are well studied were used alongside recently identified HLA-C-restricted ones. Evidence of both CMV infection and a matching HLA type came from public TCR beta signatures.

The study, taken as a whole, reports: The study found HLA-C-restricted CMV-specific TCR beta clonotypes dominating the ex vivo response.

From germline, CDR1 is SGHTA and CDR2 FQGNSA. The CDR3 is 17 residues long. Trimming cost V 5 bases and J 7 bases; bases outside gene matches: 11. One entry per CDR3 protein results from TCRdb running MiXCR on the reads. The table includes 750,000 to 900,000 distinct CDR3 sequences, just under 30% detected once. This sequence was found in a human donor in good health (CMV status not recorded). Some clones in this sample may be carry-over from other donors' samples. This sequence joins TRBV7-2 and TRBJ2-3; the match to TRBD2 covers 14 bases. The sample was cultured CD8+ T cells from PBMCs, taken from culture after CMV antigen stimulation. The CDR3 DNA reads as TGTGCCAGCAGCAAGGGACTAGCGGGGGCCCCCAGTTATACGCAGTATTTT. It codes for CASSKGLAGAPSYTQYF.